This TCR beta chain came from a study of vaccination and CD4 T cells after COVID-19. Regarding time point: late sampling 161 to 241 days after vaccination in a few convalescent patients. Treatment meaning: approximately nine-day PBMC culture with coronavirus spike peptide pools or control peptides (ViraFEST assay). With the Oncomine TCR Beta short-read assay, DNA from cultured CD4+ T cells was sequenced. Each CDR3 protein is one row after TCRdb ran MiXCR on the PCR reads. The table shows more than 20,000 distinct CDR3 sequences, with over 40% occurring only once. V shed 5 bases and J shed 6 bases, with 14 bases lying between them. The CDR3 has 14 residues. Germline CDR1 and CDR2: SGHTA and FQGNSA. To note about this clonotype: Its cognate antigen is unknown.

Source: CD4+ T cells from blood, cultured in vitro, taken about 7 months after SARS-CoV-2 vaccination. The chain uses TRBV7-2 and TRBJ2-1, with D perhaps TRBD1 (6 bases). The receptor comes from a human donor who had recovered from COVID-19. The chain's CDR3 is CASSRSTGINEQFF. The CDR3 DNA reads TGTGCCAGCAGCCGATCCACAGGGATCAATGAGCAGTTCTTC.